This T cell receptor (beta chain) is from a study of blood T cell repertoires in COVID-19. Study-level information: T cells, B-cell-depleted T cells, or PBMCs provided the cDNA or gDNA that served as material.

In Seattle, patients joined the study during active infection and were tracked longitudinally. Source study methods: Nucleated cell counts were estimated from reference gene primer amplification. The data were produced by immunoSEQ multiplex PCR, yet TCRdb's version contains in-frame clones alone and is incomplete. V, J and clone size were drawn from that table, and D and trimming were deduced from the DNA. The sample yields 250,000 to 350,000 clones, approximately 84% seen once. Germline CDR1 reads SGHDT; CDR2 reads YYEEEE. This CDR3 contains 18 residues. J was trimmed by 5 bases and V by 0 bases; bases with no gene match: 13.

Specimen: peripheral blood. The chain is built from TRBV5-6 and TRBJ2-3, with 9 bases lining up with TRBD2. The clonotype comes from a person aged 65-85 years with COVID-19, enrolled during active disease. The CDR3, as DNA: TGTGCCAGCAGCTTGGTGGGTCTTCCAGGCGGGGGGGAAGATACGCAGTATTTT. This codes for CASSLVGLPGGGEDTQYF.